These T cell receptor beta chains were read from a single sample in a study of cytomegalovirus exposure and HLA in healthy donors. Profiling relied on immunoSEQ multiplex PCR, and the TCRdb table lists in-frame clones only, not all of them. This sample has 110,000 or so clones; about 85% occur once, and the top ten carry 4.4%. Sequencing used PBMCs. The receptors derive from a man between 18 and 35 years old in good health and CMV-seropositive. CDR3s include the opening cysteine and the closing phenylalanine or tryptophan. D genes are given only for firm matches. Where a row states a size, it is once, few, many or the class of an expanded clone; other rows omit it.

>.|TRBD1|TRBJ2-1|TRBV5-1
TGCGCCAGCAGCTCGATATCGGGACAGAACAATGAGCAGTTCTTC
CASSSISGQNNEQFF
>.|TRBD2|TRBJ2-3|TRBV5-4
TGTGCCAGCAGCTTGGGGCTAGCGGGGGTAGATACGCAGTATTTT
CASSLGLAGVDTQYF
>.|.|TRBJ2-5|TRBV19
TGTGCCAGTAGTACCAAAAGGGGGGGAGAGACCCAGTACTTC
CASSTKRGGETQYF
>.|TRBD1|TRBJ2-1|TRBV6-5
TGTGCCAGCAGTTACTCGAGGCAGGGGGCGTCTTATGAGCAGTTCTTC
CASSYSRQGASYEQFF
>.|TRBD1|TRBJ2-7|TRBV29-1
TGCAGCGCACGGGACAGCCCCTACGAGCAGTACTTC
CSARDSPYEQYF
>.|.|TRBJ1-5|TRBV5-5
TGTGCCAGCAGCTTAATATGGGACAACAACTTCAATCAGCCCCAGCATTTT
CASSLIWDNNFNQPQHF
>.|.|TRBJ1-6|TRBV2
TGTGCCAGCAGTCCAGGGGCAGGCCGCTCCTATAATTCACCCCTCCACTTT
CASSPGAGRSYNSPLHF
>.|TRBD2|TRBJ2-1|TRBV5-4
TGTGCCAGCAGCTCTGGGACTAGCGGGGGCGGGGCCTACAATGAGCAGTTCTTC
CASSSGTSGGGAYNEQFF
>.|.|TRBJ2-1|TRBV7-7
TGTGCTAGCAGCTTGGACCCGGCAGGGCTCGACTACAATGAGCAGTTCTTC
CASSLDPAGLDYNEQFF
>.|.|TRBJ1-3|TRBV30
TGTGCCAGGACACAGGGTTGGGCCTCTGGAAACACCATATATTTT
CARTQGWASGNTIYF
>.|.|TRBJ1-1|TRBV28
TGTGCCAGCAGTTTACTGGGAGGCGGTGACCCTGAAGCTTTCTTT
CASSLLGGGDPEAFF
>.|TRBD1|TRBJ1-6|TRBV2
TGTGCCAGCAGTGGACAGGGTCTTCTTAATTCACCCCTCCACTTT
CASSGQGLLNSPLHF
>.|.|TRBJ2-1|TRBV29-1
TGCAGCGTTGACGAGGGTATCGATGAGCAGTTCTTC
CSVDEGIDEQFF
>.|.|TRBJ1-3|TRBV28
TGTGCCAGCAGAGAACAGGAACCCAACACCATATATTTT
CASREQEPNTIYF
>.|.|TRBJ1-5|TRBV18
TGTGCCAGCTCCCTACTTTCGTCTCTTCAGCCCCAGCATTTT
CASSLLSSLQPQHF
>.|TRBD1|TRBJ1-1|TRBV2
TGTGCCAGCAGCCTGACAGGGGCGGACACTGAAGCTTTCTTT
CASSLTGADTEAFF
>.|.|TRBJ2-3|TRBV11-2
TGTGCCAGCAGCTTGTCAGGGCCCACAGATACGCAGTATTTT
CASSLSGPTDTQYF
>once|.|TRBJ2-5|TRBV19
TGTGCCAGTAGGCCACACGGACGGGAGAAAGAGACCCAGTACTTC
CASRPHGREKETQYF
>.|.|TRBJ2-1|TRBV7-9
TGTGCCAGCACCCCGACAGGCGGGTACAATGAGCAGTTCTTC
CASTPTGGYNEQFF
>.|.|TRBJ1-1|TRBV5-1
TGCGCCAGCAGCTCGGACAGAATGAACACTGAAGCTTTCTTT
CASSSDRMNTEAFF
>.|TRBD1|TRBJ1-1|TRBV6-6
TGTGCCAGCAATCCGGGACAGGCGAACACTGAAGCTTTCTTT
CASNPGQANTEAFF
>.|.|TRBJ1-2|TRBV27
TGTGCCAGCAGTCCGTACTCGACAGGCCTCGACTATGGCTACACCTTC
CASSPYSTGLDYGYTF
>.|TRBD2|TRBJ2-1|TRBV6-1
TGTGCCAGCAGTCTGTCGGGGGGATACAATGAGCAGTTCTTC
CASSLSGGYNEQFF
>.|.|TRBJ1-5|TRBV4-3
TGCGCCAGCAGCCATTCGGGCGGACAACCCAATCAGCCCCAGCATTTT
CASSHSGGQPNQPQHF